One and the same sample provided the 28 T cell receptor beta chains below, sequenced in a study of early T cells in non-severe SARS-CoV-2 infection. TCRdb itself ran the 5' RACE reads through MiXCR, one entry per CDR3 protein. Among approximately 90,000 distinct CDR3 sequences listed, approximately 12% were seen once. The starting material was whole blood, obtained at baseline. These receptors were obtained from an adult who was a healthcare worker with PCR-confirmed SARS-CoV-2 infection or an uninfected control (not recorded which).

The genes are TRBV12-3 or TRBV12-4 and TRBJ2-7; perhaps TRBD2 as D (5 bases). The V and J ends lost 3 bases and 5 bases respectively, with 17 bases between them. The CDR3 runs to 15 residues. The CDR3 reads CASSFSLGSQDEQYF. The DNA of the CDR3 is TGTGCCAGCAGTTTCTCGTTAGGGAGTCAGGACGAGCAGTACTTC.

This clonotype was observed many times. The chain combines TRBV5-1 with TRBJ2-6; D gene ambiguous. V was shortened by 7 bases and J by 0 bases, with 5 bases between the two germline ends. In germline, CDR1 is SGHRS, CDR2 YFSETQ. This CDR3 is built from 13 residues. The CDR3 DNA follows: TGCGCCAGCCGCCCCTCTGGGGCCAACGTCCTGACTTTC. As protein: CASRPSGANVLTF.

This chain joins TRBV7-9 and TRBJ1-6, with D tentatively TRBD1 (5 bases). This CDR3 contains 15 residues. V lost 2 bases, J lost 6 bases, and 11 bases lay in between. The germline gives CDR1 SEHNR, CDR2 FQNEAQ (reference sequence). DNA for the CDR3: TGTGCCAGCAGCTTATCGCGGGGACCTAATTCACCCCTCCACTTT. Translated: CASSLSRGPNSPLHF.

Only a few counts were recorded for this clonotype. The rearrangement links TRBV5-1 to TRBJ1-1, with a possible D match to TRBD1 (5 bases). Trimming removed 4 bases from V and 0 bases from J, with 16 bases in between. CDR1 is SGHRS and CDR2 is YFSETQ in the germline V gene. This CDR3 comprises 16 residues. In DNA, the CDR3 is TGCGCCAGCAGCCCTCCCTCCCGGGGGATGAACACTGAAGCTTTCTTT. Translating gives CASSPPSRGMNTEAFF.

The chain uses TRBV28 and TRBJ2-7; tentatively, D is TRBD1 (5 bases). With 2 bases removed from V and 8 bases from J, the gap between germline ends came to 16 bases. CDR3 length equals 14 residues. Germline V CDR1 and CDR2: MDHEN, SYDVKM. CDR3 nucleotide sequence: TGTGCCAGCAGTTTAAGGTTAGGGGATCTTAAGCAGTACTTC. It encodes CASSLRLGDLKQYF.

This clonotype was picked up many times. J is TRBJ2-2 and V is TRBV29-1, with D possibly matching TRBD2 (6 bases). The germline V gene has CDR1 SQVTM and CDR2 ANQGSEA. V was clipped by 6 bases and J by 1 base, with 12 bases between them. This CDR3 contains 14 residues. The chain's CDR3 is CSVLAPQNTGELFF. CDR3 sequence (DNA): TGCAGCGTCCTAGCGCCCCAGAACACCGGGGAGCTGTTTTTT.

This chain joins TRBV19 and TRBJ2-3; 8 bases align to TRBD2. The CDR3 is 12 residues long. Trimming at V came to 10 bases and at J to 7 bases, leaving 7 bases not matched to a gene. Germline V gene data show CDR1 as LNHDA and CDR2 as SQIVND (reference sequence). The CDR3, as DNA: TGTGCCACCAGGACTAGCAGTCATACGCAGTATTTT. Its protein product is CATRTSSHTQYF.

The sample holds a few counts of this clonotype. This chain uses TRBV27 with TRBJ2-1; perhaps TRBD2 as D (5 bases). Trimming removed 6 bases at V and 0 bases at J, with 18 bases between. Germline assignment: CDR1 MNHEY and CDR2 SMNVEV (reference sequence). The CDR3 sequence is 17 residues long. In DNA, the CDR3 is TGTGCCAGCAGCTTACCGAAGACTGGGAGCTCCTACAATGAGCAGTTCTTC. This sequence encodes CASSLPKTGSSYNEQFF.

This clonotype was found once. V usage is TRBV5-6 and J usage is TRBJ2-7, with 9 positions matching TRBD2. The trim removed 1 base at V and 2 bases at J, leaving 1 base unmatched. This CDR3 is 14 amino acids long. Per germline, CDR1 SGHDT and CDR2 YYEEEE. As DNA, the CDR3 is TGTGCCAGCAGCTTGCCTAGCGGGGCCTACGAGCAGTACTTC. Amino acid sequence: CASSLPSGAYEQYF.

The table lists this clonotype with a count of one. The CDR3 protein is CASSSNRVHEQYF. DNA for the CDR3: TGTGCCAGCAGTAGCAACAGGGTCCACGAGCAGTACTTC. The chain recombines TRBV12-3 or TRBV12-4 with TRBJ2-7; tentative D call: TRBD1 (6 bases). This CDR3 is 13 amino acids long. V lost 5 bases and J 5 bases, leaving 13 bases between the germline ends.

The chain recombines TRBV3-1 with TRBJ2-7, with a weak D call TRBD2 (5 bases). The germline CDR1 and CDR2 sequences are LGHDT and YNNKEL (reference sequence). Trimming left V 5 bases short and J 0 bases short, with 11 bases between. The CDR3 runs 14 residues. In DNA form, the CDR3 reads TGTGCCAGCAGCTCGCCCGGACTCTCCTACGAGCAGTACTTC. It is translated as CASSSPGLSYEQYF.

This clonotype was seen a handful of times. The V gene is TRBV11-3, the J gene TRBJ2-1; tentatively, D is TRBD1 (6 bases). The CDR3 consists of 14 residues. Trimming removed 5 bases from V and 4 bases from J, with 12 bases in between. The germline V gene encodes CDR1 SGHNT and CDR2 YENEEA. CDR3 sequence: CASSRDQGYNEQFF. CDR3 nucleotide sequence: TGTGCCAGCAGCAGGGACCAGGGGTACAATGAGCAGTTCTTC.

V is TRBV5-1 and J is TRBJ2-5; D could derive from TRBD1 or TRBD2 (6 bases each). The CDR3 covers 14 residues. CDR1 and CDR2 (germline): SGHRS, YFSETQ. Deletions cut 3 bases from V and 2 bases from J, with 11 bases between. The CDR3 DNA reads as TGCGCCAGCAGCTCCCTAGGGGGGCAAGAGACCCAGTACTTC. Translating gives CASSSLGGQETQYF. Combining the CDR3 with reference TRBV5-1 and TRBJ2-5 gives the whole variable domain KAGVTQTPRYLIKTRGQQVTLSCSPISGHRSVSWYQQTPGQGLQFLFEYFSETQRNKGNFPGRFSGRQFSNSRSEMNVSTLELGDSALYLCASSSLGGQETQYFGPGTRLLVL.

V usage is TRBV15 and J usage is TRBJ2-1; D may be TRBD2 (6 bases). V was shortened by 0 bases and J by 9 bases, with 18 bases between the two germline ends. This CDR3 spans 16 amino acids. Germline V gene lookup returns CDR1 LNHNV and CDR2 YYDKDF (reference sequence). In nucleotides, the CDR3 is TGTGCCACCAGCAGAGATCTCGTGACTAGGACGCGTGAGCAGTTCTTC. Its protein is CATSRDLVTRTREQFF.

This clonotype was counted a few times. The genes are TRBV7-2 and TRBJ2-3; D may be TRBD1 or TRBD2 (5 bases each). Germline loops: CDR1 SGHTA, CDR2 FQGNSA. V gave up 2 bases and J gave up 8 bases, with 8 bases separating them. The CDR3 runs 12 residues. DNA of the CDR3: TGTGCCAGCAGCTTAAAAGGGACTACGCAGTATTTT. This translates into CASSLKGTTQYF.

This clonotype has only a few counts. The rearrangement joins TRBV3-1 to TRBJ2-1; the D gene is possibly TRBD1 (5 bases). The germline gives CDR1 LGHDT, CDR2 YNNKEL (reference sequence). The CDR3 is 14 amino acids. Trimming took 4 bases from V and 4 from J, leaving 11 bases between them. The CDR3 is CASSLDSTYNEQFF. As DNA, the CDR3 is TGTGCCAGCAGCCTAGACAGCACTTACAATGAGCAGTTCTTC.

The chain combines TRBV14 with TRBJ1-4, with TRBD1 as a possible D gene (6 bases). Looked up from germline, CDR1 is SGHDN and CDR2 is FVKESK. V was trimmed by 3 bases and J by 4 bases, leaving 15 bases between them. The CDR3 spans 16 residues. The CDR3 sequence: CASSHRWDTYNEKLFF. The CDR3 DNA follows: TGTGCCAGCAGCCATCGATGGGACACCTATAATGAAAAACTGTTTTTT.

This clonotype was detected a few times. V and J are TRBV5-1 and TRBJ2-3; no firm D call. This CDR3 is 16 amino acids long. Germline-derived CDR1 and CDR2 are SGHRS and YFSETQ. Trimming removed 0 bases at V and 3 bases at J, with 14 bases between. In nucleotides, the CDR3 is TGCGCCAGCAGCTTGGGGCCTGTGGAAGGGACAGATACGCAGTATTTT. This encodes CASSLGPVEGTDTQYF.

For this clonotype: Its ends do not fully match the called genes, so a read error is possible. The rearrangement uses TRBV7-7 and TRBJ2-1, with TRBD1 identical over 10 bases. CDR1 is SSHAT, CDR2 FNYEAQ, per germline (reference sequence). This CDR3 is built from 13 residues. The CDR3 sequence: CASSSTGGSEQFF. As DNA, the CDR3 is TGTGCTAGCAGCTCGACAGGGGGCAGTGAGCAGTTCTTC.

The chain employs TRBV11-2 and TRBJ2-1, with D perhaps TRBD2 (7 bases). Looked up from germline, CDR1 is SGHAT and CDR2 is FQNNGV. V was clipped by 6 bases and J by 5 bases, with 20 bases between them. The CDR3 runs 16 residues. In DNA, the CDR3 is TGTGCCAGCAGTAAAAGAGGGGGGGCCGTGCACAATGAGCAGTTCTTC. This codes for CASSKRGGAVHNEQFF.

The rearrangement uses TRBV2 and TRBJ1-1; 8 bases match TRBD1. CDR1 SNHLY and CDR2 FYNNEI come from the germline V gene. The CDR3 extends over 15 amino acids. V was pared by 6 bases and J by 4 bases, with 10 bases of the junction left unmatched. CDR3 bases: TGTGCCAGCAGCCTAGGACAGGGTGGTTTCACTGAAGCTTTCTTT. Its translation: CASSLGQGGFTEAFF.

In this sample, this clonotype turned up many times. The CDR3 region is CASSTGYTEAFF. The DNA of the CDR3 is TGCGCCAGCAGCACAGGGTACACTGAAGCTTTCTTT. The rearrangement uses TRBV5-1 and TRBJ1-1; tentative D call: TRBD1 (6 bases). The ends were cut back, 4 bases at V and 3 bases at J, with 7 bases in the middle. Per the germline V gene, CDR1 is SGHRS and CDR2 is YFSETQ. The CDR3 is 12 amino acids. Using reference TRBV5-1 and TRBJ1-1 for the parts outside the CDR3, the full variable domain is KAGVTQTPRYLIKTRGQQVTLSCSPISGHRSVSWYQQTPGQGLQFLFEYFSETQRNKGNFPGRFSGRQFSNSRSEMNVSTLELGDSALYLCASSTGYTEAFFGQGTRLTVV.

This sequence joins TRBV7-9 and TRBJ2-2, with D perhaps TRBD2 (6 bases). The length of the CDR3 is 15 residues. Looked up from germline, CDR1 is SEHNR and CDR2 is FQNEAQ (reference sequence). Trimming cost V 5 bases and J 5 bases, with 15 bases left between them. The CDR3: CASSRRLGDTGELFF. The CDR3 DNA follows: TGTGCCAGCAGCCGGCGACTAGGAGATACCGGGGAGCTGTTTTTT.

This clonotype was counted a few times. The chain has TRBV5-1 and TRBJ1-1; 8 nucleotides agree with TRBD1. V shed 2 bases, J shed 3 bases, and the junction held 0 bases outside the gene matches. The CDR3 has 13 residues. The V gene's germline CDR1 is SGHRS and CDR2 YFSETQ. The CDR3 loop is CASSLQGDTEAFF. The CDR3 DNA follows: TGCGCCAGCAGCTTACAGGGGGACACTGAAGCTTTCTTT.

The rearrangement uses TRBV24-1 and TRBJ2-5, with D possibly TRBD2 on 6 matching bases. Deletions cut 4 bases from V and 4 bases from J, with 24 bases between. Germline-derived CDR1 and CDR2 are KGHDR and SFDVKD. There are 18 residues in the CDR3. The CDR3 DNA reads TGTGCCACCAGTGAGCGGGGCCGATTGACTCGGGCAACAGAGACCCAGTACTTC. It is translated as CATSERGRLTRATETQYF.

The chain has TRBV30 and TRBJ2-3; 14 bases align to TRBD2. The CDR3 consists of 16 residues. J was trimmed by 3 bases and V by 1 base; bases with no gene match: 3. Per germline, CDR1 GTSNPN and CDR2 SVGIG (reference sequence). Written as DNA, the CDR3 is TGTGCCTGGAGTGGACTAGCGGGAGGGAAGACAGATACGCAGTATTTT. It encodes CAWSGLAGGKTDTQYF.

In this sample, this clonotype turned up many times. The chain has TRBV28 and TRBJ2-7, with a possible D match to TRBD1 (5 bases). CDR1 is MDHEN and CDR2 is SYDVKM in the germline V gene. Trimming pared 2 bases from V and 3 bases from J, leaving 5 bases between. This CDR3 spans 12 amino acids. The chain's CDR3 is CASSLDSYEQYF. DNA for the CDR3: TGTGCCAGCAGTTTAGACAGCTACGAGCAGTACTTC.

This clonotype came up a few times. The chain recombines TRBV5-6 with TRBJ2-7; D is uncertain. V lost 4 bases and J lost 4, with 21 bases in between. The CDR3 spans 16 residues. In germline, CDR1 is SGHDT, CDR2 YYEEEE. CDR3 sequence reads: CASSPLAGPPGYEQYF. The CDR3 nucleotides read TGTGCCAGCAGCCCACTCGCTGGCCCCCCAGGATACGAGCAGTACTTC.